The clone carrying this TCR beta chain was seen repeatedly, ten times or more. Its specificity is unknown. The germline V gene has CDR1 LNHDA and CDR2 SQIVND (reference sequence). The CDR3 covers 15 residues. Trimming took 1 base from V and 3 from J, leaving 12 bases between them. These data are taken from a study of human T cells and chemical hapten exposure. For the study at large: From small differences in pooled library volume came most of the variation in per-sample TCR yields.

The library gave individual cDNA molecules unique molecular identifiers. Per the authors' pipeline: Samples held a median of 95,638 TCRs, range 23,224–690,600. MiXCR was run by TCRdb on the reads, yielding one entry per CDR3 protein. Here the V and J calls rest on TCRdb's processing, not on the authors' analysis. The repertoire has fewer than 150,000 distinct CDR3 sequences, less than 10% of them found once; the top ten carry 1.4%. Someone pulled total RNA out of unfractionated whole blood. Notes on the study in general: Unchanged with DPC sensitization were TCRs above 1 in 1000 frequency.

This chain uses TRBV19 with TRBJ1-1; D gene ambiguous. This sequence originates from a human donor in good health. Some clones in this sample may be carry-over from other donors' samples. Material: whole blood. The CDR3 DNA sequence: TGTGCCAGTAGTATAGCGGTGTTCGGGGACACTGAAGCTTTCTTT. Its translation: CASSIAVFGDTEAFF.